This is a list of T cell receptor beta chains from one sample in a study of blood T cell repertoires in COVID-19. The assay was immunoSEQ multiplex PCR, and TCRdb's table has in-frame clones only and misses some. The sample yields over 200,000 clones, about 89% seen once. Specimen: PBMCs or T cells enriched from blood (not recorded which). The receptor source for this set is a man aged 35 to 55 who had recovered from COVID-19. The CDR3 runs from the conserved cysteine through the conserved F or W. The order of the fields is J gene, V gene, clone size, D gene, CDR3 DNA, CDR3 protein. A D gene is named only where the DNA matches it firmly. Clone size, where shown, is once, few, many, or a class for clones that have expanded.

j_call: TRBJ2-3; v_call: TRBV3-1/TRBV3-2; clone_size: NA; d_call: TRBD2; cdr3_nt: TGTGCCAGCAGCCCCGTACCCTTCGTAGCGGGAGGGACAGATACGCAGTATTTT; cdr3_aa: CASSPVPFVAGGTDTQYF
j_call: TRBJ2-3; v_call: TRBV3-1/TRBV3-2; clone_size: NA; d_call: NA; cdr3_nt: TGTGCCAGCAGCCATTTCGGAGATACGCAGTATTTT; cdr3_aa: CASSHFGDTQYF
j_call: TRBJ1-1; v_call: TRBV30; clone_size: NA; d_call: NA; cdr3_nt: TGTGCCTGGAAGGGGCGCACTGAAGCTTTCTTT; cdr3_aa: CAWKGRTEAFF
j_call: TRBJ2-7; v_call: TRBV19; clone_size: NA; d_call: NA; cdr3_nt: TGTGCCAGTAGTCGGACAGAATCCTACGAGCAGTACTTC; cdr3_aa: CASSRTESYEQYF
j_call: TRBJ1-2; v_call: TRBV5-1; clone_size: NA; d_call: NA; cdr3_nt: TGCGCCAGCAGCTTGGGGCAGGACTATGGCTACACCTTC; cdr3_aa: CASSLGQDYGYTF
j_call: TRBJ2-1; v_call: TRBV4-3; clone_size: NA; d_call: TRBD2; cdr3_nt: TGCGCCAGCAGCCAAGATCGGGGGGGAGGTGGCAATGAGCAGTTCTTC; cdr3_aa: CASSQDRGGGGNEQFF
j_call: TRBJ1-2; v_call: TRBV5-4; clone_size: NA; d_call: NA; cdr3_nt: TGTGCCAGCAGCTCCCCTCCGGGATTCTATGGCTACACCTTC; cdr3_aa: CASSSPPGFYGYTF
j_call: TRBJ1-5; v_call: TRBV6-2/TRBV6-3; clone_size: NA; d_call: TRBD1; cdr3_nt: TGTGCCAGCAGTCTACGGACAGGGGGGATCAATCAGCCCCAGCATTTT; cdr3_aa: CASSLRTGGINQPQHF
j_call: TRBJ2-7; v_call: TRBV3-1/TRBV3-2; clone_size: NA; d_call: NA; cdr3_nt: TGTGCCAGCAGCCAACTTTCCGGGGGGCACCCCTACGAGCAGTACTTC; cdr3_aa: CASSQLSGGHPYEQYF
j_call: TRBJ1-1; v_call: TRBV5-5; clone_size: NA; d_call: TRBD1; cdr3_nt: TGTGCCAGCAGCTTGGGGACAGGAACTGAAGCTTTCTTT; cdr3_aa: CASSLGTGTEAFF
j_call: TRBJ1-4; v_call: TRBV2; clone_size: once; d_call: NA; cdr3_nt: TGTGCCGGACAAACAGGGCTTCCTAATGAAAAACTGTTTTTT; cdr3_aa: CAGQTGLPNEKLFF
j_call: TRBJ2-3; v_call: TRBV6-6; clone_size: once; d_call: TRBD2; cdr3_nt: TGTGCCAGCAGTGGACTAGCGGGACCCACAGATACGCAGTATTTT; cdr3_aa: CASSGLAGPTDTQYF
j_call: TRBJ2-7; v_call: TRBV7-9; clone_size: NA; d_call: NA; cdr3_nt: TGTGCCAGCAGCTTGGCCGGGGTCGAGCAGTACTTC; cdr3_aa: CASSLAGVEQYF
j_call: TRBJ2-7; v_call: TRBV27; clone_size: NA; d_call: NA; cdr3_nt: TGTGCCAGCAGTTTATCAGTACTCTCCTACGAGCAGTACTTC; cdr3_aa: CASSLSVLSYEQYF
j_call: TRBJ2-2; v_call: TRBV6-4; clone_size: NA; d_call: TRBD1; cdr3_nt: TGTGCCAGCAGTGACTCGCAGAGCGTTTGGGACAGTCACCTTACCGGGGAGCTGTTTTTT; cdr3_aa: CASSDSQSVWDSHLTGELFF
j_call: TRBJ2-7; v_call: TRBV7-3; clone_size: NA; d_call: TRBD2; cdr3_nt: TGTGCCAGCAGCTCTAGCGGGGGGGCATCCGAGCAGTACTTC; cdr3_aa: CASSSSGGASEQYF
j_call: TRBJ1-5; v_call: TRBV2; clone_size: NA; d_call: TRBD1; cdr3_nt: TGTGCCAGCACGGGACAGGGCGGTCAGCCCCAGCATTTT; cdr3_aa: CASTGQGGQPQHF
j_call: TRBJ2-4; v_call: TRBV21-1; clone_size: NA; d_call: NA; cdr3_nt: TGTGCCAGCAGCACCCAACTAGCGGGAGGGCTGCAGAACATTCAGTACTTC; cdr3_aa: CASSTQLAGGLQNIQYF
j_call: TRBJ1-3; v_call: TRBV6-5; clone_size: NA; d_call: NA; cdr3_nt: TGTGCCAGCAGTCCCACGGACAACTCTGGAAACACCATATATTTT; cdr3_aa: CASSPTDNSGNTIYF
j_call: TRBJ2-7; v_call: TRBV19; clone_size: NA; d_call: NA; cdr3_nt: TGTGCCAGTAGTATCCTCTGGGGGACGGGAGTCGAGCAGTACTTC; cdr3_aa: CASSILWGTGVEQYF
j_call: TRBJ2-3; v_call: TRBV19; clone_size: NA; d_call: TRBD2; cdr3_nt: TGTGCCAGTAGTATTAGCGGGGGGGGCCCCGATACGCAGTATTTT; cdr3_aa: CASSISGGGPDTQYF
j_call: TRBJ2-1; v_call: TRBV7-9; clone_size: NA; d_call: TRBD1; cdr3_nt: TGTGCCAGCAGCCAGACCTCCGGGACAGGGAATTACTACAATGAGCAGTTCTTC; cdr3_aa: CASSQTSGTGNYYNEQFF
j_call: TRBJ2-7; v_call: TRBV7-2; clone_size: NA; d_call: TRBD2; cdr3_nt: TGTGCCAGCAGCCTGGGGGGGGTAAACTACGAGCAGTACTTC; cdr3_aa: CASSLGGVNYEQYF
j_call: TRBJ1-4; v_call: TRBV18; clone_size: NA; d_call: NA; cdr3_nt: TGTGCCAGCTCACCAACAGGTTTCGAGAGTTATGAAAAACTGTTTTTT; cdr3_aa: CASSPTGFESYEKLFF
j_call: TRBJ2-5; v_call: TRBV7-3; clone_size: NA; d_call: NA; cdr3_nt: TGTGCCAGCAGCTTAATCGGAGGCCAAGAGACCCAGTACTTC; cdr3_aa: CASSLIGGQETQYF
j_call: TRBJ2-1; v_call: TRBV15; clone_size: once; d_call: NA; cdr3_nt: TGTGCCACCAGCAGAGATCGCAATGAGCAGTTCTTC; cdr3_aa: CATSRDRNEQFF
j_call: TRBJ2-2; v_call: TRBV18; clone_size: NA; d_call: NA; cdr3_nt: TGTGCCAGCTCACCACCCGAAAGGGGCGCCAGCACCGGGGAGCTGTTTTTT; cdr3_aa: CASSPPERGASTGELFF
j_call: TRBJ1-5; v_call: TRBV2; clone_size: NA; d_call: TRBD1; cdr3_nt: TGTGCCAGCAGACCAATACCGGGACAGGGTAGCAATCAGCCCCAGCATTTT; cdr3_aa: CASRPIPGQGSNQPQHF
j_call: TRBJ2-1; v_call: TRBV7-3; clone_size: NA; d_call: TRBD1; cdr3_nt: TGTGCCAGCAGCTTAGGGACAGTAACCTACAATGAGCAGTTCTTC; cdr3_aa: CASSLGTVTYNEQFF
j_call: TRBJ1-1; v_call: TRBV7-3; clone_size: NA; d_call: NA; cdr3_nt: TGTGCCAGCAGCTTAACGGGGAGGAACACTGAAGCTTTCTTT; cdr3_aa: CASSLTGRNTEAFF
j_call: TRBJ1-2; v_call: TRBV19; clone_size: NA; d_call: NA; cdr3_nt: TGTGCCAGTATCAATGCGGGGGGGCCCTATGGCTACACCTTC; cdr3_aa: CASINAGGPYGYTF
j_call: TRBJ2-2; v_call: TRBV27; clone_size: NA; d_call: NA; cdr3_nt: TGTGCCAGCAGCAGCTGGGGGCCCGGGGAGCTGTTTTTT; cdr3_aa: CASSSWGPGELFF
j_call: TRBJ2-5; v_call: TRBV7-3; clone_size: NA; d_call: NA; cdr3_nt: TGTGCCAGCAGCTTAAACAGGGAAGAGACCCAGTACTTC; cdr3_aa: CASSLNREETQYF
j_call: TRBJ2-2; v_call: TRBV10-1; clone_size: NA; d_call: NA; cdr3_nt: TGCGCCAGCAGTGAGTCTTCGAAGGGGGCCGGGGAGCTGTTTTTT; cdr3_aa: CASSESSKGAGELFF
j_call: TRBJ1-3; v_call: TRBV6-1; clone_size: few; d_call: NA; cdr3_nt: TGTGCCAGCAGTGAAGGTCTTGGGGGGGGCTCTGGAAACACCATATATTTT; cdr3_aa: CASSEGLGGGSGNTIYF
j_call: TRBJ2-5; v_call: TRBV30; clone_size: NA; d_call: NA; cdr3_nt: TGTGCCTGGAGCGCCCCCAGGGGTCGAGAGACCCAGTACTTC; cdr3_aa: CAWSAPRGRETQYF
j_call: TRBJ2-3; v_call: TRBV7-9; clone_size: NA; d_call: NA; cdr3_nt: TGTGCCAGCAGCTTGAGTGGTAGCACAGATACGCAGTATTTT; cdr3_aa: CASSLSGSTDTQYF
j_call: TRBJ1-1; v_call: TRBV9; clone_size: NA; d_call: NA; cdr3_nt: TGTGCCAGCAGCCGATCGGGGTACACTGAAGCTTTCTTT; cdr3_aa: CASSRSGYTEAFF
j_call: TRBJ1-6; v_call: TRBV25-1; clone_size: NA; d_call: NA; cdr3_nt: TGTGCCAGCCAAAGTAGGCAGGGTAGCTCCTATAATTCACCCCTCCACTTT; cdr3_aa: CASQSRQGSSYNSPLHF
j_call: TRBJ2-3; v_call: TRBV15; clone_size: NA; d_call: NA; cdr3_nt: TGTGCCACCAGCAGAGACCCAAGCAGGGGTACAGATACGCAGTATTTT; cdr3_aa: CATSRDPSRGTDTQYF
j_call: TRBJ2-7; v_call: TRBV10-1; clone_size: NA; d_call: NA; cdr3_nt: TGCGCCAGCAGTGAGTCGACTCCCGGGGGGCTTTTCCACGAGCAGTACTTC; cdr3_aa: CASSESTPGGLFHEQYF
j_call: TRBJ2-3; v_call: TRBV10-3; clone_size: few; d_call: TRBD1; cdr3_nt: TGTGCCATCACTCGGGACAGGGAGACAGATACGCAGTATTTT; cdr3_aa: CAITRDRETDTQYF
j_call: TRBJ2-1; v_call: TRBV6-5; clone_size: NA; d_call: NA; cdr3_nt: TGTGCCAGCAGTTTAACTAGTCTGCATGAGCAGTTCTTC; cdr3_aa: CASSLTSLHEQFF
j_call: TRBJ2-1; v_call: TRBV27; clone_size: NA; d_call: TRBD2; cdr3_nt: TGTGCCAGCAGCCTAGGGACTAGCGGATTTAATGAGCAGTTCTTC; cdr3_aa: CASSLGTSGFNEQFF
j_call: TRBJ1-1; v_call: TRBV7-2; clone_size: NA; d_call: NA; cdr3_nt: TGTGCCAGCAGCTTAGGGAGGGCGGGCACTGAAGCTTTCTTT; cdr3_aa: CASSLGRAGTEAFF
j_call: TRBJ2-2; v_call: TRBV3-1/TRBV3-2; clone_size: NA; d_call: TRBD2; cdr3_nt: TGTGCCAGCAGCCAAGCCCAGCGGGAGAGGGGAGGGGAGCTGTTTTTT; cdr3_aa: CASSQAQRERGGELFF
j_call: TRBJ1-1; v_call: TRBV4-1; clone_size: NA; d_call: NA; cdr3_nt: TGCGCCAGCAGCCAAGTTCCTAAAAAGAACACTGAAGCTTTCTTT; cdr3_aa: CASSQVPKKNTEAFF
j_call: TRBJ1-1; v_call: TRBV6-2/TRBV6-3; clone_size: NA; d_call: TRBD1; cdr3_nt: TGTGCCAGCAGTACGGGACAGGGAGGTCGAGTGAACACTGAAGCTTTCTTT; cdr3_aa: CASSTGQGGRVNTEAFF
j_call: TRBJ2-7; v_call: TRBV21-1; clone_size: NA; d_call: NA; cdr3_nt: TGTGCCAGCAGCAAAGCGCTAGAACAGGGTATCTACGAGCAGTACTTC; cdr3_aa: CASSKALEQGIYEQYF
j_call: TRBJ2-5; v_call: TRBV7-2; clone_size: NA; d_call: TRBD2; cdr3_nt: TGTGCCAGCAGCCAGGGCGGAATTAGCGGGAGCGGAGAGACCCAGTACTTC; cdr3_aa: CASSQGGISGSGETQYF
j_call: TRBJ2-2; v_call: TRBV7-6; clone_size: NA; d_call: TRBD2; cdr3_nt: TGTGCCAGCAGCTCGTTAGCGGGGGGGCTGGTCTCCGGGGAGCTGTTTTTT; cdr3_aa: CASSSLAGGLVSGELFF